This is a list of T cell receptor beta chains from one sample in a study of CD8 T cells in ankylosing spondylitis. TCRdb re-analysed the 5' RACE reads in MiXCR, keeping a single row per CDR3 protein. Seen here are roughly 400,000 distinct CDR3 sequences, about 20% observed once, and the top ten hold 15% to 20%. What was sequenced was blood, either unsorted or a sorted T cell fraction (not recorded which). The receptors here all came from a male donor with ankylosing spondylitis. Each CDR3 is given with its conserved first and last residue. Fields, in order: V gene, clone size, J gene, D gene, CDR3 protein, CDR3 DNA. A D gene is named only where the DNA matches it firmly. Some rows have no size entry. The others give once, few or many, or a class for an expanded clone.

TRBV7-8	.	TRBJ1-1	TRBD1	CASSITGGFEAFF	TGTGCCAGCAGCATTACAGGGGGCTTTGAAGCTTTCTTT
TRBV5-1	few	TRBJ1-2	TRBD1	CASSLEGQGGGYTF	TGCGCCAGCAGCTTGGAGGGACAGGGCGGTGGCTACACCTTC
TRBV5-1	few	TRBJ1-2	TRBD1	CASSFSDRDRGYTF	TGCGCCAGCAGCTTCTCCGACAGGGACCGTGGCTACACCTTC
TRBV14	.	TRBJ2-3	.	CASSKRDLSTDTQYF	TGTGCCAGCAGCAAGCGCGACCTAAGCACAGATACGCAGTATTTT
TRBV20-1	few	TRBJ2-1	TRBD2	CSASRTSGRAEQFF	TGCAGTGCTAGCCGGACTAGCGGGAGAGCTGAGCAGTTCTTC
TRBV5-1	.	TRBJ1-6	TRBD1	CASSFQGGISPLHF	TGCGCCAGCAGCTTCCAGGGGGGGATTTCACCCCTCCACTTT
TRBV24-1	many	TRBJ2-2	.	CATSGGRGSDTGELFF	TGTGCCACCAGTGGTGGAAGGGGATCGGACACCGGGGAGCTGTTTTTT
TRBV5-1	few	TRBJ2-7	.	CASSPVAGVDEQYF	TGCGCCAGCAGCCCAGTTGCGGGTGTCGACGAGCAGTACTTC
TRBV27	few	TRBJ2-7	.	CASSLGEGGLYEQYF	TGTGCCAGCAGTTTAGGAGAGGGGGGGCTCTACGAGCAGTACTTC
TRBV9	few	TRBJ2-1	.	CASSVVAVYNEQFF	TGTGCCAGCAGCGTAGTAGCGGTCTACAATGAGCAGTTCTTC
TRBV5-5	few	TRBJ2-7	TRBD1	CASSLRGTGVDEQYF	TGTGCCAGCAGCCTGAGGGGGACAGGGGTAGACGAGCAGTACTTC
TRBV24-1	many	TRBJ1-5	.	CATQTANSNQPQHF	TGTGCCACTCAGACGGCCAATAGCAATCAGCCCCAGCATTTT
TRBV6-1	few	TRBJ2-5	TRBD2	CASRKGFGLAGVETQYF	TGTGCCAGCAGGAAGGGCTTTGGACTCGCGGGAGTGGAGACCCAGTACTTC
TRBV7-9	few	TRBJ1-6	TRBD1	CASSQTGGSSPLHF	TGTGCCAGCAGCCAGACAGGGGGAAGTTCACCCCTCCACTTT
TRBV6-1	.	TRBJ2-3	TRBD2	CASSTLAGVLSGGDTQYF	TGTGCCAGCAGTACCTTAGCGGGAGTCCTTTCTGGTGGAGATACGCAGTATTTT
TRBV5-1	.	TRBJ2-5	.	CASSSSVGIGTQYF	TGCGCCAGCAGCTCCTCGGTGGGGATCGGGACCCAGTACTTC